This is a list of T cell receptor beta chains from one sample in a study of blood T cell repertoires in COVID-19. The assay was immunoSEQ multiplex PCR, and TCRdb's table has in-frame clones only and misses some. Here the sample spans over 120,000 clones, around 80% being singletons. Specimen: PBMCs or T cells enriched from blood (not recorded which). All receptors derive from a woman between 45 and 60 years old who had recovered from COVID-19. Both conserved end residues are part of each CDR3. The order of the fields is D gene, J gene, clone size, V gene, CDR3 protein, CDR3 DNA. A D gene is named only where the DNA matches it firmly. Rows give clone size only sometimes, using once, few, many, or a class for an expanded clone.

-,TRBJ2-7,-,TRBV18,CASSPDSTIYEQYF,TGTGCCAGCTCACCAGACAGTACAATCTACGAGCAGTACTTC
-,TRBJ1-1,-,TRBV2,CASSESGRSAFF,TGTGCCAGCAGTGAGTCTGGGAGGAGTGCTTTCTTT
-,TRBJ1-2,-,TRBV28,CASSFARVGYTF,TGTGCCAGCAGTTTTGCGAGGGTGGGCTACACCTTC
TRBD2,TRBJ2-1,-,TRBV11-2,CASDPGLAGNEQFF,TGTGCCAGCGACCCGGGACTAGCGGGGAATGAGCAGTTCTTC
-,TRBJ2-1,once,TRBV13,CASSYIAYEQFF,TGTGCCAGCAGCTATATAGCATACGAGCAGTTCTTC
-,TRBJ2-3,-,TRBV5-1,CASSLFADTDTQYF,TGCGCCAGCAGCTTGTTTGCAGACACAGATACGCAGTATTTT
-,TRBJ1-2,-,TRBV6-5,CASSNAQAEVNGYTF,TGTGCCAGCAGTAACGCACAGGCCGAAGTTAATGGCTACACCTTC
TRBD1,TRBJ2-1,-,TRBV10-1,CASSNGQGAGEQFF,TGCGCCAGCAGTAATGGCCAGGGGGCTGGTGAGCAGTTCTTC
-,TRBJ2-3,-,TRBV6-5,CASSHSRSSTDTQYF,TGTGCCAGCAGCCACAGTCGTTCTAGCACAGATACGCAGTATTTT
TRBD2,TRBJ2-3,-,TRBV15,CATSRDRGGTDTQYF,TGTGCCACCAGCAGAGATCGGGGGGGCACAGATACGCAGTATTTT
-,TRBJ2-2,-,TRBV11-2,CASSLVQGTGELFF,TGTGCCAGCAGCTTAGTACAGGGAACCGGGGAGCTGTTTTTT